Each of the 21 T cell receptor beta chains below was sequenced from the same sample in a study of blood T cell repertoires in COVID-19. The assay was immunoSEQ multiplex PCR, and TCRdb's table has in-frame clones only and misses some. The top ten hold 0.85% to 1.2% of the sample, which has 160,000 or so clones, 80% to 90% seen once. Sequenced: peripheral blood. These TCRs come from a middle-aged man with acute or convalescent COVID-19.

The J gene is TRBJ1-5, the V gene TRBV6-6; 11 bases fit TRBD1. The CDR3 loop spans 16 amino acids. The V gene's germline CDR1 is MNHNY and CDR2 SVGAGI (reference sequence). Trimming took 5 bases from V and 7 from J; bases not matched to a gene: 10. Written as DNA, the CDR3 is TGTGCCAGCAGTCTCACCGGGACAGGGGGTTTACAGCCCCAGCATTTT. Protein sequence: CASSLTGTGGLQPQHF.

DNA of the CDR3: TGTGCCAGTAGTATAGATTTGAGACAGGGGACTGAAGCTTTCTTT. Residues: CASSIDLRQGTEAFF. The chain employs TRBV19 and TRBJ1-1; TRBD1 aligns across 8 bases. V lost 0 bases and J lost 5; bases outside the gene matches: 5. The CDR3 runs 15 residues. Per the germline V gene, CDR1 is LNHDA and CDR2 is SQIVND (reference sequence).

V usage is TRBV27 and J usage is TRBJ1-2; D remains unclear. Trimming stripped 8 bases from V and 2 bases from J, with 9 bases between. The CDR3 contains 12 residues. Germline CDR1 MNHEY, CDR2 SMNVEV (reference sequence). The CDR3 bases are TGTGCCAGCTTTGAACAGAACTATGGCTACACCTTC. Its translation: CASFEQNYGYTF.

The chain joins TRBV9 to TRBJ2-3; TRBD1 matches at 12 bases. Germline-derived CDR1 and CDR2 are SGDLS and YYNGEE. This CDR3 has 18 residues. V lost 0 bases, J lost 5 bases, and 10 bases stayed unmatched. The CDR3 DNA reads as TGTGCCAGCAGCGTAGCTCGGGACAGGGGGCAAGGAGGAGATACGCAGTATTTT. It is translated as CASSVARDRGQGGDTQYF.

The CDR3 DNA is TGTGCCTGGAGTGCCGACAGGGGGATGTACGAGCAGTACTTC. This encodes CAWSADRGMYEQYF. The chain is built from TRBV30 and TRBJ2-7; TRBD1 matches 9 bases. With V trimmed by 1 base and J by 4 bases, 5 bases remained unmatched. CDR3 length: 14 amino acids. Germline V CDR1 and CDR2: GTSNPN, SVGIG (reference sequence).

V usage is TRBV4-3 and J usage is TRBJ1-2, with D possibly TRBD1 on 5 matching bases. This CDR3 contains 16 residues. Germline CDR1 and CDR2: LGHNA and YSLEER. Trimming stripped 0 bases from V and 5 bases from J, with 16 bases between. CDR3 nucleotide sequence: TGCGCCAGCAGCCAAGATCGGGCCACAGGCTATTATGGCTACACCTTC. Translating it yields CASSQDRATGYYGYTF.

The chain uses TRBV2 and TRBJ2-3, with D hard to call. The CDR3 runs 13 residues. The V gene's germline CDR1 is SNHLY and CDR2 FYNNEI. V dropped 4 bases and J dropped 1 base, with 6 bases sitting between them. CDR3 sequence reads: CASSGQRTDTQYF. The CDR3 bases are TGTGCCAGCAGTGGGCAACGCACAGATACGCAGTATTTT. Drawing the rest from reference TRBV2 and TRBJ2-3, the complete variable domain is EPEVTQTPSHQVTQMGQEVILRCVPISNHLYFYWYRQILGQKVEFLVSFYNNEISEKSEIFDDQFSVERPDGSNFTLKIRSTKLEDSAMYFCASSGQRTDTQYFGPGTRLTVL.

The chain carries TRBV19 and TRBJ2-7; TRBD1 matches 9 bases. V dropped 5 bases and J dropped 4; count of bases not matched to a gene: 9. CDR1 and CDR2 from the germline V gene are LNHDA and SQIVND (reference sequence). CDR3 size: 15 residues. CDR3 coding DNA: TGTGCCAGTAGTCCCGACCGACAGGGGGGGTACGAGCAGTACTTC. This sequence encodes CASSPDRQGGYEQYF.

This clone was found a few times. CDR3 region: CASSPRPYGYTF. The CDR3 DNA sequence: TGTGCCAGCAGCCCGAGGCCATATGGCTACACCTTC. The gene calls are TRBV12-3 or TRBV12-4 and TRBJ1-2, with D uncertain. With 6 bases removed from V and 5 bases from J, the gap between germline ends came to 10 bases. The CDR3 contains 12 residues.

CDR3 protein: CASSYFSGELFF. CDR3 DNA sequence: TGTGCCAGCAGTTACTTCAGCGGGGAGCTGTTTTTT. The V gene is TRBV6-5, the J gene TRBJ2-2; the D is unclear. Germline V gene data show CDR1 as MNHEY and CDR2 as SVGAGI. This CDR3 region has 12 residues. Trimming took off 1 base at V and 7 bases at J, with 4 bases between the two ends.

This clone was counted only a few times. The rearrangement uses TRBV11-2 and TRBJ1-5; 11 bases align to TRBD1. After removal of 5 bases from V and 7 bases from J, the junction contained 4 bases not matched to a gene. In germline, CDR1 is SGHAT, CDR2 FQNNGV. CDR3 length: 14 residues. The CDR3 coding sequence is TGTGCCAGCAGCCGTGGGACAGGGGGGCAGCCCCAGCATTTT. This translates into CASSRGTGGQPQHF. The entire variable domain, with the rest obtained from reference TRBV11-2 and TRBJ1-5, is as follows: EAGVAQSPRYKIIEKRQSVAFWCNPISGHATLYWYQQILGQGPKLLIQFQNNGVVDDSQLPKDRFSAERLKGVDSTLKIQPAKLEDSAVYLCASSRGTGGQPQHFGDGTRLSIL.

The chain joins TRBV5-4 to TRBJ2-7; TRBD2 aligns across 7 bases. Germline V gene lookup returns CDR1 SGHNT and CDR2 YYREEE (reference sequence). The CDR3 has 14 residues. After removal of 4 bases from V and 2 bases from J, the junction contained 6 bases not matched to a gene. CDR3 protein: CASSQWGGAYEQYF. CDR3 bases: TGTGCCAGCAGCCAGTGGGGGGGGGCCTACGAGCAGTACTTC.

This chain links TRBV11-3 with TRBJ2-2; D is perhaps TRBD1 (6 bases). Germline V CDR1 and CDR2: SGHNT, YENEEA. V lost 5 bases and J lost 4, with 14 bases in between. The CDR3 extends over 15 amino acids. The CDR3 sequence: CASSLTGRGTGELFF. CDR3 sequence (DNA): TGTGCCAGCAGCCTTACGGGCAGGGGCACCGGGGAGCTGTTTTTT. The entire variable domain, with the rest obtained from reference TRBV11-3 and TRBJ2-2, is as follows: EAGVVQSPRYKIIEKKQPVAFWCNPISGHNTLYWYLQNLGQGPELLIRYENEEAVDDSQLPKDRFSAERLKGVDSTLKIQPAELGDSAVYLCASSLTGRGTGELFFGEGSRLTVL.

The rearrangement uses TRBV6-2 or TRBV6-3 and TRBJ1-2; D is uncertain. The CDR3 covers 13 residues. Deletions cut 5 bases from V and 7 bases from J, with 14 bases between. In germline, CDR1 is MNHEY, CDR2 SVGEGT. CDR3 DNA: TGTGCCAGCAGTCAACCCGGGGATCGTGGCTACACCTTC. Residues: CASSQPGDRGYTF.

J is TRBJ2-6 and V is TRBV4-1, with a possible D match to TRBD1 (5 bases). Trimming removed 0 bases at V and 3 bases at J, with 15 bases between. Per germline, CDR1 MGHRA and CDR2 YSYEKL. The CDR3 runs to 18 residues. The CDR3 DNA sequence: TGCGCCAGCAGCCAAGATAGGGCAGGGATATTTGGGGCCAACGTCCTGACTTTC. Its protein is CASSQDRAGIFGANVLTF.

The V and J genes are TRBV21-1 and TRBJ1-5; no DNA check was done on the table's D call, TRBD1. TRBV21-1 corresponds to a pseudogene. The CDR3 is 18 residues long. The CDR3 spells CASSNIEGTAYSNQPQHF. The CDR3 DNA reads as TGTGCCAGCAGCAATATCGAAGGGACAGCCTATAGCAATCAGCCCCAGCATTTT.

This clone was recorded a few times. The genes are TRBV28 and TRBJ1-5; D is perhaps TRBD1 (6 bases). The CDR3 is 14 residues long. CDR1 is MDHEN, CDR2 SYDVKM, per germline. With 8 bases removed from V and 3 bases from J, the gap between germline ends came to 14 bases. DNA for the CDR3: TGTGCCAGCGGCGAACAGGGCCTCAATCAGCCCCAGCATTTT. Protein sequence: CASGEQGLNQPQHF.

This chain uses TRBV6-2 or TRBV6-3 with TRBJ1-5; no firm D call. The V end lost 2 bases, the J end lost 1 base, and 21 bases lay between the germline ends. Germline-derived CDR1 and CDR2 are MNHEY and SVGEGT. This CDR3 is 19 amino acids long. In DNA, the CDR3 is TGTGCCAGCAGTTACGAGAGGGAGTCGGGGAGATGGAGCAATCAGCCCCAGCATTTT. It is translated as CASSYERESGRWSNQPQHF.

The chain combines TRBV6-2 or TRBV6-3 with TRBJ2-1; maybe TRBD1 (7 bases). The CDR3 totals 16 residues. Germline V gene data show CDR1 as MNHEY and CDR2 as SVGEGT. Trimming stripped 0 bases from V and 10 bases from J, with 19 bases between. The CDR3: CASSYSGEGARGEQFF. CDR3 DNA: TGTGCCAGCAGTTACTCGGGTGAGGGGGCCCGGGGGGAGCAGTTCTTC.

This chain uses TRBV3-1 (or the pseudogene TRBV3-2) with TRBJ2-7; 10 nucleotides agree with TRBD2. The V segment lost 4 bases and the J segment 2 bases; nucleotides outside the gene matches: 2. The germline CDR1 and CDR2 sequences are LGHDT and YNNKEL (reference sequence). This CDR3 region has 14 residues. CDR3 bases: TGTGCCAGCAGCCTAAGCGGGGGGGCCTACGAGCAGTACTTC. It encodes CASSLSGGAYEQYF.

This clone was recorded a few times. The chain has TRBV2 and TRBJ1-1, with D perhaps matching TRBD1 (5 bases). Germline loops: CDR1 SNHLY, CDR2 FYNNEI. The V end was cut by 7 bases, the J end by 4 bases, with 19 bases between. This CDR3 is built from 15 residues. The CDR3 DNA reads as TGTGCCAGCACCCAGGGATCCCCTAAGTCCACTGAAGCTTTCTTT. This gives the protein CASTQGSPKSTEAFF.